This note documents a single T cell receptor beta chain sequence. Assay: immunoSEQ multiplex PCR; the TCRdb copy retains only in-frame clones and omits some. The table has about 200,000 clones, about 89% seen once; the top ten hold around 7%. These data belong to a study of blood T cell repertoires in COVID-19. Study-level background: Sample material is recorded as cDNA or gDNA derived from T cells, B-cell-depleted T cells, or PBMCs.

With 0 bases clipped from V and 1 base from J, the junction kept 4 bases outside the gene matches. This CDR3 has 17 amino acids. CDR1 and CDR2 (germline): WSHSY, SAAADI. The chain carries TRBV10-2 and TRBJ2-5, with TRBD2 identical over 11 bases. The material sequenced was peripheral blood. The receptor was isolated from a man aged 35 to 55 with acute or convalescent COVID-19. The CDR3 reads CASSESMGLAAQETQYF. The CDR3 bases are TGCGCCAGCAGTGAGTCGATGGGACTAGCGGCCCAAGAGACCCAGTACTTC.